This TCR beta chain was profiled in a study of cytomegalovirus exposure and HLA in healthy donors. CDR1 ENHRY and CDR2 SYGVKD come from the germline V gene. This CDR3 contains 13 residues. V was pared by 10 bases and J by 0 bases, with 13 bases between. Primers included in the PCR were 60 Vbeta and 13 Jbeta primers. How the authors handled the data: Later, about 80 million unique TCR beta chains were counted in an analysis, and approximately 10 million of them were shared. The table came from immunoSEQ multiplex PCR; TCRdb's copy has only in-frame clones and leaves some out. The V and J calls and clone size come from that table; D and trimming were worked out from the DNA. The profile covers some 140,000 clones, with approximately 80% appearing a single time and roughly 2.3% taken by the ten largest.

The clonotype originates from a man aged 25 to 40 in good health and CMV-seronegative. V and J are TRBV10-3 and TRBJ2-7; TRBD2 is a possible D gene (5 bases). Sequenced: PBMCs. CDR3 sequence reads: CATFGGFSYEQYF. In DNA form, the CDR3 reads TGTGCCACCTTTGGCGGGTTCTCCTACGAGCAGTACTTC.